This T cell receptor beta chain was identified in a study of CD8+ T cells in alopecia areata. Specified treatment: oral pan-JAK inhibitor, 5-10 mg twice daily. Whole-study results and caveats: In scalp and blood, many expanded lesional clones persisted during tofacitinib. Scalp clonality dropped significantly under tofacitinib, as did expanded CD8+ top-100 clones.

As for this clone: Its antigen is unknown.

Extracted from the samples, RNA was reverse transcribed into cDNA to serve as the sequencing template. Libraries were prepared by immunoSEQ multiplex PCR; TCRdb keeps only in-frame clonotypes and omits some of them. Of over 200,000 clones detected, 55% to 70% appear once; the ten largest clones hold more than 3.5%. V dropped 2 bases and J dropped 3 bases, with 9 bases sitting between them. Germline-derived CDR1 and CDR2 are SGHDT and YYEEEE. The CDR3 loop spans 14 amino acids. Sequences were derived from CD4+ T cells sorted from blood, sampled at week 4, from a patient treated with tofacitinib. The V and J genes are TRBV5-6 and TRBJ1-5, with a tentative D call TRBD1 (6 bases). The TCR comes from a human donor with alopecia areata. CDR3 bases: TGTGCCAGCAGCTTTACAGGGAACAATCAGCCCCAGCATTTT. Its protein product is CASSFTGNNQPQHF.